The 23 T cell receptor beta chains in this list originate from one sample, sequenced in a study of patients and donors after allogeneic stem cell transplantation. Each CDR3 protein is one row after TCRdb ran MiXCR on the RT-PCR reads. The data hold some 960,000 distinct CDR3 sequences, with under 20% observed a single time. The sequenced material came from blood, either unsorted or a sorted T cell fraction (not recorded which). Receptors were obtained from a human donor who was either an allogeneic HSCT recipient or a stem cell or donor lymphocyte infusion donor (not recorded which). It is not recorded whose cells these are; they may come from a transplant donor.

The rearrangement uses TRBV30 and TRBJ2-1; the D gene could be TRBD1 or TRBD2 (6 bases each). Germline V gene lookup returns CDR1 GTSNPN and CDR2 SVGIG (reference sequence). The CDR3 consists of 16 residues. V lost 2 bases and J 0 bases, leaving 14 bases between the germline ends. The CDR3 nucleotides read TGTGCCTGGAGTCTCTGGAGGGGGAGCTCCTACAATGAGCAGTTCTTC. Translating gives CAWSLWRGSSYNEQFF.

The genes are TRBV24-1 and TRBJ2-1; the match to TRBD2 covers 10 bases. Per germline, CDR1 KGHDR and CDR2 SFDVKD. The CDR3 consists of 18 residues. V was pared by 4 bases and J by 7 bases, with 15 bases of the junction left unmatched. CDR3 protein: CATSDGLRSGLAPNEQFF. CDR3 coding DNA: TGTGCCACCAGTGACGGTCTCCGATCGGGACTAGCGCCGAATGAGCAGTTCTTC.

The gene calls are TRBV6-1 and TRBJ1-1; 10 bases are shared with TRBD1. V trimming: 4 bases; J trimming: 7 bases; junction bases outside the gene matches: 9. The CDR3 has 15 amino acids. The germline V gene has CDR1 MNHNS and CDR2 SASEGT. CDR3 sequence: CASSGGDRGIDEAFF. Here the CDR3 DNA reads TGTGCCAGCAGTGGAGGGGACAGGGGAATTGATGAAGCTTTCTTT.

This chain connects TRBV15 to TRBJ2-5; 7 positions match TRBD2. V shed 4 bases, J shed 5 bases, and the junction held 13 bases outside the gene matches. The V gene's germline CDR1 is LNHNV and CDR2 YYDKDF (reference sequence). CDR3 length equals 16 residues. CDR3 residues: CATSTAPGLVGETQYF. DNA for the CDR3: TGTGCCACCAGCACCGCCCCCGGACTAGTTGGGGAGACCCAGTACTTC.

In this sample, this clonotype turned up many times. The V call is TRBV5-4, the J call TRBJ1-5; D possibly corresponds to TRBD1 (5 bases). The CDR3 runs to 13 residues. Germline CDR1 SGHNT, CDR2 YYREEE (reference sequence). V shed 4 bases and J shed 5 bases, with 10 bases lying between them. CDR3 amino acids: CASSLWGDQPQHF. CDR3 bases: TGTGCCAGCAGCCTTTGGGGGGATCAGCCCCAGCATTTT. Variable domain in full (rest from reference TRBV5-4 and TRBJ1-5): ETGVTQSPTHLIKTRGQQVTLRCSSQSGHNTVSWYQQALGQGPQFIFQYYREEENGRGNFPPRFSGLQFPNYSSELNVNALELDDSALYLCASSLWGDQPQHFGDGTRLSIL.

This clonotype was seen more than once but under ten times. The rearrangement joins TRBV2 to TRBJ2-5; possible D gene TRBD2, 6 bases. V lost 7 bases and J lost 7, with 19 bases in between. Looked up from germline, CDR1 is SNHLY and CDR2 is FYNNEI. CDR3 length: 14 amino acids. CDR3 DNA: TGTGCCAGCATTGCCGGCGAGCCGCGGGGGACCCAGTACTTC. It translates to CASIAGEPRGTQYF.

The CDR3 DNA reads TGTGCCAGCCGTCCGGGGGACAGGAGCTCCTACGAGCAGTACTTC. Its protein is CASRPGDRSSYEQYF. This chain connects TRBV6-1 to TRBJ2-7; 8 bases line up with TRBD1. CDR3 size: 15 residues. From germline, CDR1 is MNHNS and CDR2 SASEGT. V dropped 8 bases and J dropped 0; count of bases not matched to a gene: 9.

The chain is built from TRBV2 and TRBJ2-3, with 13 bases fitting TRBD2. CDR1 and CDR2 (germline): SNHLY, FYNNEI. V was clipped by 6 bases and J by 8 bases; unmatched bases: 5. CDR3 length: 14 amino acids. The CDR3 spells CASSVGTSGVTQYF. The CDR3 DNA reads as TGTGCCAGCAGCGTTGGGACTAGCGGGGTTACGCAGTATTTT.

The chain links TRBV10-3 to TRBJ2-1, with 7 bases identical to TRBD2. Per the germline V gene, CDR1 is ENHRY and CDR2 is SYGVKD. V was pared by 6 bases and J by 0 bases, with 5 bases of the junction left unmatched. The CDR3 has 15 amino acids. This chain's CDR3 is CAIRTREGSYNEQFF. The DNA for the CDR3 is TGTGCCATCAGGACCAGGGAGGGCTCCTACAATGAGCAGTTCTTC.

V is TRBV9 and J is TRBJ2-3; D remains ambiguous. The CDR3 runs 14 residues. Between the trimmed V and J ends, which lost 0 bases and 6 bases, there was a span of 11 bases. Germline loops: CDR1 SGDLS, CDR2 YYNGEE. CDR3 residues: CASSVGSRPDTQYF. DNA for the CDR3: TGTGCCAGCAGCGTAGGGTCTCGACCGGATACGCAGTATTTT.

The rearrangement uses TRBV12-3 or TRBV12-4 and TRBJ1-5; D is ambiguous. With 3 bases removed from V and 3 bases from J, the gap between germline ends came to 9 bases. The CDR3 totals 14 residues. The CDR3 protein is CASSLAELNQPQHF. CDR3 coding DNA: TGTGCCAGCAGTTTGGCAGAACTCAATCAGCCCCAGCATTTT.

The sample holds a few counts of this clonotype. J is TRBJ2-3 and V is TRBV4-3; 10 nucleotides agree with TRBD1. The CDR3 sequence is 17 residues long. V shed 0 bases, J shed 3 bases, and the junction held 6 bases outside the gene matches. CDR1 and CDR2 from the germline V gene are LGHNA and YSLEER. The CDR3 spells CASSQDLGQGITDTQYF. The DNA for the CDR3 is TGCGCCAGCAGCCAAGATTTGGGACAGGGGATTACAGATACGCAGTATTTT.

The chain has TRBV9 and TRBJ2-3; 8 bases map to TRBD2. CDR3 length equals 15 residues. V lost 4 bases to trimming and J lost 0 bases; unmatched junction nucleotides: 4. Germline V gives CDR1 SGDLS, CDR2 YYNGEE. CDR3 coding DNA: TGTGCCAGCAGCCCCGGGAGGGACAGCACAGATACGCAGTATTTT. This sequence encodes CASSPGRDSTDTQYF. Variable domain in full (rest from reference TRBV9 and TRBJ2-3): DSGVTQTPKHLITATGQRVTLRCSPRSGDLSVYWYQQSLDQGLQFLIQYYNGEERAKGNILERFSAQQFPDLHSELNLSSLELGDSALYFCASSPGRDSTDTQYFGPGTRLTVL.

This sequence joins TRBV7-9 and TRBJ2-5, with TRBD1 matching 7 bases. Trimming took 5 bases from V and 4 from J; bases not matched to a gene: 7. The germline gives CDR1 SEHNR, CDR2 FQNEAQ (reference sequence). The CDR3 length is 14 residues. The CDR3 is CASSTYRDRETQYF. The CDR3 region has the DNA TGTGCCAGCAGCACATACAGGGACAGAGAGACCCAGTACTTC.

This clonotype has just a few counts. The gene calls are TRBV28 and TRBJ2-1, with 9 bases that match TRBD2. V shed 5 bases, J shed 0 bases, and the junction held 8 bases outside the gene matches. Germline-derived CDR1 and CDR2 are MDHEN and SYDVKM. This CDR3 region has 17 residues. The CDR3 DNA follows: TGTGCCAGCAGTCAGATACGACTAGCGGTCTCCTACAATGAGCAGTTCTTC. It is translated as CASSQIRLAVSYNEQFF.

This clonotype was counted a few times. CDR3 coding DNA: TGTGCCAGCAGTCTCAAAACACCCTCTGGGGCCAACGTCCTGACTTTC. Its translation: CASSLKTPSGANVLTF. J is TRBJ2-6 and V is TRBV6-1; the D is unclear. The V gene's germline CDR1 is MNHNS and CDR2 SASEGT. CDR3 length equals 16 residues. Trimming cost V 5 bases and J 0 bases, with 11 bases left between them.

There are a few counts of this clonotype. DNA of the CDR3: TGCGCCAGCAGTATAAATAGAGGAGTCAGTCAGCCCCAGCATTTT. Translated: CASSINRGVSQPQHF. V gene TRBV4-3 combines with J gene TRBJ1-5; D is ambiguous. The CDR3 runs to 15 residues. CDR1 and CDR2 from the germline V gene are LGHNA and YSLEER. With 6 bases removed from V and 6 bases from J, the gap between germline ends came to 18 bases.

The table lists this clonotype with a few counts. The J gene is TRBJ2-2, the V gene TRBV7-8; D gene unclear. Per germline, CDR1 SGHVS and CDR2 FQNEAQ. This CDR3 region has 14 residues. Trimming stripped 3 bases from V and 6 bases from J, with 11 bases between. CDR3 loop: CASSFSIVAGELFF. The CDR3 DNA is TGTGCCAGCAGCTTTTCGATAGTAGCCGGGGAGCTGTTTTTT.

This clonotype was seen many times. The chain joins TRBV12-3 or TRBV12-4 to TRBJ2-1, with a weak D call TRBD2 (5 bases). Trimming pared 3 bases from V and 5 bases from J, leaving 11 bases between. CDR3 length equals 14 residues. The CDR3 loop is CASSFWVGDNEQFF. CDR3 DNA: TGTGCCAGCAGTTTCTGGGTCGGGGACAATGAGCAGTTCTTC.

This clonotype has more than one count but fewer than ten. The CDR3 nucleotides read TGTGCCAGCAGCCCCTCGTACCGGGGAGAAAAACTGTTTTTT. As protein: CASSPSYRGEKLFF. The chain links TRBV9 to TRBJ1-4; D remains unclear. This CDR3 has 14 residues. The V gene lost 4 bases and the J gene lost 8 bases, with 15 bases spanning the gap. Per the germline V gene, CDR1 is SGDLS and CDR2 is YYNGEE.

This clonotype was seen more than once but under ten times. This chain connects TRBV15 to TRBJ1-1; D unresolved. The CDR3 spans 14 residues. Germline-derived CDR1 and CDR2 are LNHNV and YYDKDF (reference sequence). V lost 1 base and J lost 5, with 11 bases in between. This CDR3 is CATSRGRVSTEAFF. CDR3 bases: TGTGCCACCAGCAGAGGTAGAGTATCGACTGAAGCTTTCTTT.

This clonotype was counted between two and nine times. The chain is built from TRBV10-3 and TRBJ2-3; 8 bases align to TRBD2. Looked up from germline, CDR1 is ENHRY and CDR2 is SYGVKD. The CDR3 has 16 amino acids. The ends lost 2 bases at V and 4 bases at J; junction bases unmatched: 8. CDR3 DNA sequence: TGTGCCATCAGTGAGGCTCCGGGGGGGCCTCCAGATACGCAGTATTTT. This sequence encodes CAISEAPGGPPDTQYF.

The genes are TRBV7-2 and TRBJ2-1; D not resolved. Deletions cut 2 bases from V and 10 bases from J, with 6 bases between. The germline V gene encodes CDR1 SGHTA and CDR2 FQGNSA. CDR3 size: 11 residues. This CDR3 reads CASSLNGEQFF. Here the CDR3 DNA reads TGTGCCAGCAGCTTAAACGGGGAGCAGTTCTTC. The full variable domain, in which reference TRBV7-2 and TRBJ2-1 provide the parts outside the CDR3, is GAGVSQSPSNKVTEKGKDVELRCDPISGHTALYWYRQSLGQGLEFLIYFQGNSAPDKSGLPSDRFSAERTGGSVSTLTIQRTQQEDSAVYLCASSLNGEQFFGPGTRLTVL.